This T cell receptor beta chain was recovered during a study of identical twins. This clonotype was seen ten or more times. What it binds is not known. Study outcomes and limitations: Researchers caution that invariant MAIT and iNKT cells could partly confound zero-insertion analyses.

The CDR3 runs to 14 residues. V lost 2 bases, J lost 5 bases, and 4 bases stayed unmatched. Germline assignment: CDR1 MGHRA and CDR2 YSYEKL. TCRdb used MiXCR to reprocess the 5' RACE reads, holding one entry per CDR3 protein. The repertoire includes about 570,000 distinct CDR3 sequences, more than 9% of them detected once, and around 3.2% sits in the top ten. In addition, the sample was reused for a study of yellow fever vaccine responses in identical twins.

This clonotype originated in a young woman in good health. The chain uses TRBV4-1 and TRBJ2-3; 7 nucleotides align to TRBD1. Material: PBMCs. CDR3 loop: CASSQSTGRDTQYF. DNA of the CDR3: TGCGCCAGCAGCCAATCGACAGGGCGAGATACGCAGTATTTT.